This T cell receptor (beta chain) comes out of a study of blood T cell repertoires in COVID-19. On the study more broadly: Acute and convalescent COVID-19 specimens originated in the United States, Italy and Spain. In each case, the material was cDNA or gDNA derived from T cells, B-cell-depleted T cells, or PBMCs.

Participants were placed into cohorts based on the clinical history they reported. V trimming: 4 bases; J trimming: 8 bases; junction bases outside the gene matches: 12. The CDR3 is 17 residues long. Germline assignment: CDR1 KGHDR and CDR2 SFDVKD. In the authors' workflow: Amplification from reference gene primers served as the basis for estimated nucleated cell counts. TCRdb's copy holds only in-frame clones and misses some; the assay was immunoSEQ multiplex PCR. That table gives V, J and clone size, and the DNA gave D and trimming. The repertoire includes 300,000 or so clones, under 90% of them detected once, and 2.9% sits in the top ten.

Sequencing input: PBMCs or T cells enriched from blood (not recorded which). The TCR comes from a woman between 45 and 65 years old who had been exposed to COVID-19. The chain carries TRBV24-1 and TRBJ2-1; 11 nucleotides agree with TRBD2. The CDR3 DNA follows: TGTGCCACCAGTGACCGCGTCTCGGGACTAGCGGTCGATGAGCAGTTCTTC. Translation: CATSDRVSGLAVDEQFF.